This T cell receptor beta chain was recovered during a study of blood T cell repertoires in COVID-19. Across the whole study: Whether acute or convalescent, the COVID-19 samples came from the United States, Italy and Spain. PBMCs, B-cell-depleted T cells, or T cells were the source of the cDNA or gDNA that made up the material.

In this sample, this clone turned up a few times. This CDR3 region has 17 residues. Germline lookup yields CDR1 SGHTA and CDR2 FQGTGA. With 5 bases clipped from V and 4 bases from J, the junction kept 9 bases outside the gene matches. Sequencing used immunoSEQ multiplex PCR; TCRdb keeps in-frame clones, though not all of them. The repertoire includes roughly 250,000 clones, roughly 80% of them detected once, and roughly 4% sits in the top ten. The chain is built from TRBV7-3 and TRBJ2-6; TRBD1 matches at 9 bases. Material for sequencing was peripheral blood. The clonotype originates from a woman between 40 and 55 years old with active or convalescent COVID-19. The DNA of the CDR3 is TGTGCCAGCAGCCTATGGACAGGGGCAGCGGGGGCCAACGTCCTGACTTTC. It is translated as CASSLWTGAAGANVLTF.